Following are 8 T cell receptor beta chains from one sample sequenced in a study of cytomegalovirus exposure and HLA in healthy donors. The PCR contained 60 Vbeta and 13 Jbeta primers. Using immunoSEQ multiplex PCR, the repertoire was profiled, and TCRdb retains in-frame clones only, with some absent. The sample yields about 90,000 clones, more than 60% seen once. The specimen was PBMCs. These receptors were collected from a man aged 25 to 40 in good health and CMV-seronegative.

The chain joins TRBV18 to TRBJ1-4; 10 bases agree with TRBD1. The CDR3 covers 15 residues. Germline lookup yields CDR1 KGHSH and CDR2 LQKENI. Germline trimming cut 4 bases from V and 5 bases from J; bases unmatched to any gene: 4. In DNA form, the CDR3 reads TGTGCCAGCTCACTGCCGGGACAGGGGAATGAAAAACTGTTTTTT. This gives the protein CASSLPGQGNEKLFF.

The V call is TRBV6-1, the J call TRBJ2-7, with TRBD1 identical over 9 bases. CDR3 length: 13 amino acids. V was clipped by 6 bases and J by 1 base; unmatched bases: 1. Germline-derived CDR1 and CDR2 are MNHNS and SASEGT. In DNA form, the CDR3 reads TGTGCCAGCAGGGGACAGGGATCCTACGAGCAGTACTTC. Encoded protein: CASRGQGSYEQYF.

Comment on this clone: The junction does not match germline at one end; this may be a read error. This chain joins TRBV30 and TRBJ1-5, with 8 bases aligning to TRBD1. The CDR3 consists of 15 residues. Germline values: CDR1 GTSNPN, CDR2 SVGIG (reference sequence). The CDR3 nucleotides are TGTGCCTGGAGTAAGAGGGACAGGATGAATCCGCCCCAGCATTTT. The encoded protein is CAWSKRDRMNPPQHF.

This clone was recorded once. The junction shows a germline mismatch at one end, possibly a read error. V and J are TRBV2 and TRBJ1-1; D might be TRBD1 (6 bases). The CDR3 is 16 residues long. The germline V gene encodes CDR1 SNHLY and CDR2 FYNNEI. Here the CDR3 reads CASTERTDTMNTEAFF. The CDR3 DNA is TGTGCCAGCACTGAACGGACAGACACCATGAACACTGAAGCTTTCTTT.

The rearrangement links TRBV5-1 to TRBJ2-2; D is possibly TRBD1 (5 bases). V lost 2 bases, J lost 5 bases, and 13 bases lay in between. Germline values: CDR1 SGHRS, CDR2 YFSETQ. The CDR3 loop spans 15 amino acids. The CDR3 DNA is TGCGCCAGCAGCTTCGGGCAGGGTTATACCGGGGAGCTGTTTTTT. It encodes CASSFGQGYTGELFF.

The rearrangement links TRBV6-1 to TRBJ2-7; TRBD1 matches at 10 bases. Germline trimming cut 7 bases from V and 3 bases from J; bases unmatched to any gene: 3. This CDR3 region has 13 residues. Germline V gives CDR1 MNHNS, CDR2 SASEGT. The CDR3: CASNWDRGYEQYF. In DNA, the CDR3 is TGTGCCAGCAACTGGGACAGGGGCTACGAGCAGTACTTC.

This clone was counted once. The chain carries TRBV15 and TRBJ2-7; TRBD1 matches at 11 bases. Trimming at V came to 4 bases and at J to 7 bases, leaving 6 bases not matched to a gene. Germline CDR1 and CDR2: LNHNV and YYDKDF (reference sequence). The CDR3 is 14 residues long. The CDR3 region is CATSKGQGAREQYF. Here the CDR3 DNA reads TGTGCCACCAGCAAAGGACAGGGGGCTCGGGAGCAGTACTTC.

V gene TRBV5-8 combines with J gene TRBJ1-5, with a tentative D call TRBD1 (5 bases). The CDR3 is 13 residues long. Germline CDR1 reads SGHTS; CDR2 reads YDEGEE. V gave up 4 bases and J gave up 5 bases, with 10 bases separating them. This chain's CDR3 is CASSGRADQPQHF. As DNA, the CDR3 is TGTGCCAGCAGCGGCAGGGCGGATCAGCCCCAGCATTTT.